This T cell receptor beta chain was identified in a study of blood T cell repertoires in COVID-19. Study background: COVID-19 samples from acute and convalescent phases originated in the United States, Italy and Spain.

The method was immunoSEQ multiplex PCR; TCRdb's version includes in-frame clones alone and lacks a portion of them. The data hold about 330,000 clones, with roughly 90% observed a single time. The CDR3 covers 13 residues. Two negative PCRs, clearance, or symptom resolution characterized the recovered Cohort 3 donors. J is TRBJ1-2 and V is TRBV21-1; the table's D call of TRBD1 was not tested on the DNA. TRBV21-1 is a pseudogene locus. Sequencing input: PBMCs or T cells enriched from blood (not recorded which). The source of this sequence is a woman aged 25 to 39 who had recovered from COVID-19. In nucleotides, the CDR3 is TGTGCCAGCAGACTCTACAGGGGCTATGGCTACACCTTC. It translates to CASRLYRGYGYTF.